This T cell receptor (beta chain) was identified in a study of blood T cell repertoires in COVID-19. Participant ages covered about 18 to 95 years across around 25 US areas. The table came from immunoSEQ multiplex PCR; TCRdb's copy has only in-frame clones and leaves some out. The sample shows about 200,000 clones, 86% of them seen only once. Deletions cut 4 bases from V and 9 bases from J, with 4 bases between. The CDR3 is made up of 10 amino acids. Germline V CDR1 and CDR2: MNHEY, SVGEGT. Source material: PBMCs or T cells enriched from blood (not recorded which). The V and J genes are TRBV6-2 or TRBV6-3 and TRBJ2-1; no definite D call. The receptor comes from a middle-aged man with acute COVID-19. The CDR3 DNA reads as TGTGCCAGCAGTTCAGGTGAGCAGTTCTTC. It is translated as CASSSGEQFF.